The 9 T cell receptor beta chains below come from one sample, sequenced in a study of blood T cell repertoires in COVID-19. Some clones are missing from TCRdb's copy, which holds only in-frame ones; the method was immunoSEQ multiplex PCR. The table records about 130,000 clones, around 79% of them present only once. Source material: peripheral blood. Source of these receptors: a woman aged 70-85 years with COVID-19, enrolled during active disease.

The chain carries TRBV19 and TRBJ2-2; maybe TRBD1 (6 bases). Per germline, CDR1 LNHDA and CDR2 SQIVND (reference sequence). There are 14 residues in the CDR3. The V and J ends lost 10 bases and 5 bases respectively, with 17 bases between them. The DNA for the CDR3 is TGTGCCACCACGGCAGGGGCGAGGACCGGGGAGCTGTTTTTT. This sequence encodes CATTAGARTGELFF.

The sample holds one count of this clone. This sequence joins TRBV5-6 and TRBJ2-5; 9 nucleotides align to TRBD2. The CDR3 runs to 17 residues. With V trimmed by 0 bases and J by 2 bases, 8 bases remained unmatched. Germline V gives CDR1 SGHDT, CDR2 YYEEEE. CDR3 in DNA: TGTGCCAGCAGCTTGGCCGGCAGCGGGGGGCCGCAAGAGACCCAGTACTTC. It yields the protein CASSLAGSGGPQETQYF.

The CDR3 DNA is TGTGCCAGCAGCTTCGTCGACCGCGGCCCCGGTGGGACCCAGTACTTC. Its translation: CASSFVDRGPGGTQYF. V usage is TRBV6-2 or TRBV6-3 and J usage is TRBJ2-5, with D unclear. The CDR3 is 16 amino acids. Germline V gene data show CDR1 as MNHEY and CDR2 as SVGEGT. With 6 bases removed from V and 7 bases from J, the gap between germline ends came to 24 bases.

This chain's CDR3 is CASSGGDRVLFF. CDR3 sequence (DNA): TGTGCCAGCAGCGGAGGGGACAGGGTTTTGTTTTTT. The rearrangement links TRBV9 to TRBJ1-4, with TRBD1 identical over 9 bases. The V and J ends lost 3 bases and 15 bases, in that order; junction bases with no gene match: 6. The CDR3 runs 12 residues. Germline V gene data show CDR1 as SGDLS and CDR2 as YYNGEE.

This clone was seen a few times. CDR3 amino acids: CASSPKGDMAYGYTF. In DNA, the CDR3 is TGTGCCAGCTCGCCCAAAGGGGACATGGCCTATGGCTACACCTTC. This rearrangement joins TRBV18 to TRBJ1-2, with a weak D call TRBD1 (6 bases). The CDR3 contains 15 residues. V was shortened by 6 bases and J by 4 bases, with 18 bases between the two germline ends. Per the germline V gene, CDR1 is KGHSH and CDR2 is LQKENI.

This clone was picked up a small number of times. The rearrangement uses TRBV28 and TRBJ1-1, with 7 bases identical to TRBD1. This CDR3 is 15 amino acids long. Germline V gene sequence: CDR1 MDHEN, CDR2 SYDVKM. V was clipped by 5 bases and J by 1 base; unmatched bases: 7. The CDR3 protein is CASSILTGSNTEAFF. CDR3 nucleotides: TGTGCCAGCAGTATCCTGACAGGGTCGAACACTGAAGCTTTCTTT.

V and J are TRBV7-2 and TRBJ2-1; 9 bases are shared with TRBD2. Germline V lookup: CDR1 SGHTA, CDR2 FQGNSA. The CDR3 is 16 amino acids. Trimming at V came to 5 bases and at J to 4 bases, leaving 9 bases not matched to a gene. CDR3: CASSPHSGGVYNEQFF. The CDR3 DNA follows: TGTGCCAGCAGCCCTCATAGCGGGGGAGTTTACAATGAGCAGTTCTTC.

This clone has a handful of counts. The chain has TRBV5-1 and TRBJ1-1; no definite D call. The germline V gene has CDR1 SGHRS and CDR2 YFSETQ. Trimming shortened V by 0 bases and J by 2 bases, and 11 bases separated the two germline ends. This CDR3 has 15 residues. CDR3 sequence reads: CASSLVAAGNTEAFF. CDR3 sequence (DNA): TGCGCCAGCAGCTTGGTGGCAGCAGGAAACACTGAAGCTTTCTTT.

The rearrangement links TRBV4-1 to TRBJ1-3, with D uncertain. Trimming removed 0 bases at V and 2 bases at J, with 11 bases between. From germline, CDR1 is MGHRA and CDR2 YSYEKL. This CDR3 comprises 16 residues. This CDR3 is CASSQDLGATGNTIYF. The CDR3 DNA reads as TGCGCCAGCAGCCAAGATCTGGGAGCTACTGGAAACACCATATATTTT.